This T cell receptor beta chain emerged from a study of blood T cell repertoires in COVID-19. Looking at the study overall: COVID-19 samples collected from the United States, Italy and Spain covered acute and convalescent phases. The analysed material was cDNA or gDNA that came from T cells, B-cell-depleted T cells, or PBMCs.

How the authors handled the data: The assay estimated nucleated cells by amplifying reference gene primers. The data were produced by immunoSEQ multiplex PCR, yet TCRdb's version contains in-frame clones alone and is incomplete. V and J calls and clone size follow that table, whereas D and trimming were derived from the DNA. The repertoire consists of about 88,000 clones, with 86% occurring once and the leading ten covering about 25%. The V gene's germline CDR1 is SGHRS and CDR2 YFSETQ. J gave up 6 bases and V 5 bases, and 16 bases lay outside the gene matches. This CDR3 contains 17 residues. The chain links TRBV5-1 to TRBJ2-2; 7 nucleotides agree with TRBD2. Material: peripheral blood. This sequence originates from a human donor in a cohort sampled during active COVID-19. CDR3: CASRGGDAGFFAGELFF. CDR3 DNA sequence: TGCGCCAGCAGGGGAGGGGACGCAGGATTTTTCGCCGGGGAGCTGTTTTTT. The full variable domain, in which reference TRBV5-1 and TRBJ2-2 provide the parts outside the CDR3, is KAGVTQTPRYLIKTRGQQVTLSCSPISGHRSVSWYQQTPGQGLQFLFEYFSETQRNKGNFPGRFSGRQFSNSRSEMNVSTLELGDSALYLCASRGGDAGFFAGELFFGEGSRLTVL.